Listed below are T cell receptor beta chains from one sample, sequenced in a study of vaccination and CD4 T cells after COVID-19. TCRdb re-called the PCR reads with MiXCR, one entry per CDR3 protein. This sample has approximately 17,000 distinct CDR3 sequences, with around three fifths found just once. These receptors lack a known antigen. The sequencing input was CD4+ T cells from blood, cultured in vitro. The receptors here all came from a human donor who had recovered from COVID-19. Each CDR3 is given with its conserved first and last residue. Each record gives: CDR3 protein, CDR3 DNA, V gene, clone size, D gene, J gene. A D gene is named only where the DNA matches it firmly. Some rows have no size entry. The others give once, few or many, or a class for an expanded clone.

CASSSRQGADTQYF | TGTGCCAGCAGCTCCAGACAGGGGGCAGATACGCAGTATTTT | TRBV11-3 | NA | TRBD1 | TRBJ2-3
CASSWGALNTEAFF | TGTGCCAGCAGTTGGGGGGCCTTGAACACTGAAGCTTTCTTT | TRBV12-3/TRBV12-4 | NA | NA | TRBJ1-1
CATRNTTGSGTDTQYF | TGTGCCACCAGGAATACAACAGGGTCCGGCACAGATACGCAGTATTTT | TRBV24-1 | NA | NA | TRBJ2-3
CASSFMVRGPSEQFF | TGCGCCAGCAGCTTCATGGTCAGGGGGCCGTCCGAGCAGTTCTTC | TRBV5-1 | NA | TRBD1 | TRBJ2-1
CASSGDSNQPQHF | TGTGCCAGCAGTGGGGATAGCAATCAGCCCCAGCATTTT | TRBV2 | few | NA | TRBJ1-5
CASFQLAGGADTQYF | TGTGCCAGCTTCCAACTAGCGGGAGGGGCAGATACGCAGTATTTT | TRBV28 | NA | TRBD2 | TRBJ2-3
CATSGIRGLEGDEQFF | TGTGCCACCAGCGGAATTAGGGGACTCGAGGGGGATGAGCAGTTCTTC | TRBV15 | NA | NA | TRBJ2-1
CSASVDGTGNTEAFF | TGCAGTGCTAGCGTCGATGGGACAGGGAACACTGAAGCTTTCTTT | TRBV20-1 | NA | TRBD1 | TRBJ1-1
CSAVGQALGQPQHF | TGCAGTGCTGTGGGACAGGCCCTAGGTCAGCCCCAGCATTTT | TRBV20-1 | NA | TRBD1 | TRBJ1-5
CATSDLHREGNNQPQHF | TGTGCCACCAGTGATTTGCACAGGGAGGGAAACAATCAGCCCCAGCATTTT | TRBV24-1 | NA | NA | TRBJ1-5
CISVPMRGHRVAFF | NA | TRBV7-5 | NA | NA | TRBJ1-1
CASRRGTENYGYTF | TGTGCCAGCAGACGTGGGACGGAGAACTATGGCTACACCTTC | TRBV27 | NA | NA | TRBJ1-2
CASNTITHRSYTF | TGTGCCAGTAACACCATTACCCACCGGAGCTACACCTTC | TRBV19 | NA | NA | TRBJ1-2
CASSRADRVGGYTF | TGTGCCAGCAGCCGTGCTGACAGGGTCGGAGGCTACACCTTC | TRBV12-3/TRBV12-4 | NA | TRBD1 | TRBJ1-2
CASSHQTGGNTEAFF | TGTGCCAGCAGTCATCAGACAGGGGGGAACACTGAAGCTTTCTTT | TRBV6-1 | NA | TRBD1 | TRBJ1-1
CASKPLAGGSSTQYF | TGTGCCAGCAAACCACTAGCGGGAGGTTCAAGTACGCAGTATTTT | TRBV9 | NA | TRBD2 | TRBJ2-3
CASSPGNQPQHF | TGTGCCAGCAGCCCGGGCAATCAGCCCCAGCATTTT | TRBV12-3/TRBV12-4 | NA | NA | TRBJ1-5
CASSLNGVGAFF | TGTGCCAGCAGCTTAAACGGGGTAGGGGCTTTCTTT | TRBV7-3 | once | NA | TRBJ1-1
CASSEARGDGYTF | TGTGCCAGCAGTGAAGCGCGAGGGGATGGCTACACCTTC | TRBV6-1 | NA | NA | TRBJ1-2
CASKRRDRDYEQYF | TGTGCCAGCAAGCGCCGGGACAGGGACTACGAGCAGTACTTC | TRBV28 | NA | TRBD1 | TRBJ2-7
CASSFRGGEQFF | TGTGCCAGCAGTTTTCGGGGCGGGGAGCAGTTCTTC | TRBV12-3/TRBV12-4 | NA | NA | TRBJ2-1
CASSLRQGAHEQYF | TGTGCCAGCAGTTTACGACAGGGGGCCCACGAGCAGTACTTC | TRBV12-3/TRBV12-4 | NA | TRBD1 | TRBJ2-7
CASSIEGLPGRPQHF | TGTGCCAGTAGTATAGAGGGCCTTCCCGGTAGGCCCCAGCATTTT | TRBV19 | NA | NA | TRBJ1-5
CATSDFRDRGYTGELFF | TGTGCCACCAGTGATTTTAGGGACAGGGGCTACACCGGGGAGCTGTTTTTT | TRBV24-1 | NA | TRBD1 | TRBJ2-2
CASTETSGTGGYTF | TGCGCCAGCACCGAAACCTCCGGGACAGGGGGCTACACCTTC | TRBV5-1 | few | TRBD1 | TRBJ1-2
CATSDDNRVEAFF | TGTGCCACCAGTGATGATAACAGGGTTGAAGCTTTCTTT | TRBV24-1 | few | NA | TRBJ1-1
CSARHPNSNQPQHF | TGCAGTGCTAGACACCCGAATAGCAATCAGCCCCAGCATTTT | TRBV20-1 | NA | NA | TRBJ1-5
CASSTQTDTEAFF | TGTGCCAGCAGCACTCAGACAGACACTGAAGCTTTCTTT | TRBV11-2 | NA | NA | TRBJ1-1
CASSYHNEQFF | TGTGCCAGCAGTTATCACAATGAGCAGTTCTTC | TRBV6-5 | NA | NA | TRBJ2-1
CASSILAGGLETQYF | TGTGCCAGCAGTATATTAGCGGGAGGATTAGAGACCCAGTACTTC | TRBV6-1 | NA | TRBD2 | TRBJ2-5
CASSLAPGAVSQYF | TGTGCCAGCAGCTTAGCCCCGGGGGCGGTGTCCCAGTACTTC | TRBV7-2 | few | NA | TRBJ2-7
CASRQGAVQETQYF | TGTGCCAGTAGACAGGGGGCCGTCCAAGAGACCCAGTACTTC | TRBV5-4 | NA | TRBD1 | TRBJ2-5
CSARDQSGLGPAQYF | TGCAGTGCTAGAGATCAGTCGGGACTAGGCCCCGCGCAGTACTTC | TRBV20-1 | NA | TRBD2 | TRBJ2-7
CASSPLRGPQETQYF | TGTGCCAGCAGCCCCCTGCGGGGACCTCAAGAGACCCAGTACTTC | TRBV7-2 | NA | NA | TRBJ2-5
CASSTDLNTEAFF | TGTGCCAGCAGCACAGACCTGAACACTGAAGCTTTCTTT | TRBV7-2 | NA | NA | TRBJ1-1
CASSPRTGANTEAFF | TGTGCCAGCAGCCCCCGGACAGGGGCGAACACTGAAGCTTTCTTT | TRBV9 | NA | TRBD1 | TRBJ1-1
CAWSPRFGTGSYEQYF | TGTGCCTGGAGCCCAAGGTTCGGGACAGGCTCCTACGAGCAGTACTTC | TRBV30 | few | TRBD1 | TRBJ2-7
CASSAWGAQNTGELFF | TGTGCCAGCAGTGCCTGGGGGGCCCAGAACACCGGGGAGCTGTTTTTT | TRBV6-1 | few | NA | TRBJ2-2
CSPKAGAPETQYF | TGCAGCCCAAAGGCGGGAGCCCCAGAGACCCAGTACTTC | TRBV20-1 | NA | TRBD2 | TRBJ2-5
CASSLMISREGNQPQHF | TGTGCCAGCAGCTTAATGATCTCCAGGGAGGGAAATCAGCCCCAGCATTTT | TRBV7-3 | NA | NA | TRBJ1-5
CSARPGGSGSGEQYF | TGCAGTGCTAGACCCGGGGGTAGCGGGAGTGGGGAGCAGTACTTC | TRBV20-1 | NA | TRBD2 | TRBJ2-7
CSATAAGFQETQYF | TGCAGTGCTACCGCGGCAGGTTTTCAAGAGACCCAGTACTTC | TRBV20-1 | few | NA | TRBJ2-5
CSARDQVHYGYTF | TGCAGTGCTAGAGATCAGGTACACTATGGCTACACCTTC | TRBV20-1 | NA | NA | TRBJ1-2
CSVEEVQGLTDTQYF | TGCAGCGTTGAAGAAGTTCAAGGGCTCACAGATACGCAGTATTTT | TRBV29-1 | NA | NA | TRBJ2-3
CASSWAYPPGETQYF | TGTGCCAGTAGTTGGGCTTACCCCCCGGGGGAGACCCAGTACTTC | TRBV19 | NA | NA | TRBJ2-5
CASGQNYGYTF | TGTGCCAGCGGGCAGAACTATGGCTACACCTTC | TRBV28 | NA | NA | TRBJ1-2
CASRRHTPQDEQYF | TGTGCCAGCAGGCGACACACCCCCCAGGACGAGCAGTACTTC | TRBV6-1 | NA | NA | TRBJ2-7
CASSIRGGEETQYF | TGTGCCAGCAGTATTAGGGGTGGGGAAGAGACCCAGTACTTC | TRBV25-1 | few | NA | TRBJ2-5
CSARSRGMAEAFF | TGCAGTGCTAGAAGCCGAGGGATGGCCGAAGCTTTCTTT | TRBV20-1 | few | NA | TRBJ1-1
CASSMARGFNEKLFF | TGTGCCAGTAGTATGGCACGGGGGTTTAATGAAAAACTGTTTTTT | TRBV19 | NA | NA | TRBJ1-4